These 25 T cell receptor beta chains were all obtained from the same sample, sequenced in a study of early T cells in non-severe SARS-CoV-2 infection. MiXCR was run by TCRdb on the 5' RACE reads, yielding one entry per CDR3 protein. The table has 45,000 to 55,000 distinct CDR3 sequences, about 9.9% seen once. Sequencing was carried out using whole blood. These receptors all come from an adult who was a healthcare worker with PCR-confirmed SARS-CoV-2 infection or an uninfected control (not recorded which).

Regarding this clonotype: A read error may be the cause here, since a much bigger clone is one base away. The chain has TRBV5-1 and TRBJ2-2; D may be TRBD2 (6 bases). Germline CDR1 and CDR2: SGHRS and YFSETQ. V dropped 6 bases and J dropped 7 bases, with 16 bases sitting between them. CDR3 size: 14 residues. The CDR3 nucleotides are TGCGCCAGCAACGTAGCGGATCACATCGGGGAGCTGTTTTTT. Protein sequence: CASNVADHIGELFF.

This clonotype was observed a few times. The V gene is TRBV2, the J gene TRBJ2-7; D gene ambiguous. Germline assignment: CDR1 SNHLY and CDR2 FYNNEI. The CDR3 has 12 amino acids. The V gene lost 3 bases and the J gene lost 2 bases, with 5 bases spanning the gap. The CDR3 bases are TGTGCCAGCAGTGATATGACCTACGAGCAGTACTTC. This encodes CASSDMTYEQYF.

The J gene is TRBJ2-1, the V gene TRBV20-1, with D possibly matching TRBD2 (5 bases). V lost 1 base and J 5 bases, leaving 15 bases between the germline ends. The germline CDR1 and CDR2 sequences are DFQATT and SNEGSKA (reference sequence). The length of the CDR3 is 15 residues. CDR3 nucleotides: TGCAGTGCTAGAGGGGCGGCTAGCCGAGACAATGAGCAGTTCTTC. Its protein is CSARGAASRDNEQFF.

The chain carries TRBV10-3 and TRBJ2-1; D might be TRBD1 (6 bases). The length of the CDR3 is 14 residues. Deletions cut 0 bases from V and 7 bases from J, with 10 bases between. In germline, CDR1 is ENHRY, CDR2 SYGVKD. CDR3 nucleotides: TGTGCCATCAGTGAGTCGAGAGGGGGAAATGAGCAGTTCTTC. It is translated as CAISESRGGNEQFF.

This clonotype was seen a handful of times. The chain has TRBV4-1 and TRBJ2-1; TRBD2 agrees at 11 bases. CDR1 is MGHRA and CDR2 is YSYEKL in the germline V gene. Germline trimming cut 0 bases from V and 4 bases from J; bases unmatched to any gene: 5. This CDR3 has 17 residues. CDR3 DNA: TGCGCCAGCAGCCAAGATTGGGGGACTAGCGGTTACAATGAGCAGTTCTTC. Translating gives CASSQDWGTSGYNEQFF.

The chain is built from TRBV29-1 and TRBJ2-2; 7 bases align to TRBD1. Germline assignment: CDR1 SQVTM and CDR2 ANQGSEA. The CDR3 runs 13 residues. V shed 7 bases and J 1 base; nucleotides not matched to a gene: 3. CDR3 DNA sequence: TGCAGCGCCGACAGGGTGAACACCGGGGAGCTGTTTTTT. The encoded protein is CSADRVNTGELFF.

This clonotype was recorded a few times. J is TRBJ2-1 and V is TRBV5-1; D unresolved. The CDR3 spans 15 residues. Germline V gene sequence: CDR1 SGHRS, CDR2 YFSETQ. The V gene lost 3 bases and the J gene lost 4 bases, with 14 bases spanning the gap. CDR3 region: CASSSTPPLYNEQFF. The CDR3 nucleotides are TGCGCCAGCAGCTCCACACCCCCTCTATACAATGAGCAGTTCTTC.

This sequence joins TRBV6-2 or TRBV6-3 and TRBJ2-2; possibly TRBD1 for D (6 bases). Per germline, CDR1 MNHEY and CDR2 SVGEGT. This CDR3 spans 18 amino acids. Trimming took off 6 bases at V and 0 bases at J, with 20 bases between the two ends. Here the CDR3 DNA reads TGTGCCAGCAGCTCAAGTGGGGCCAGGGGCTCGAACACCGGGGAGCTGTTTTTT. This codes for CASSSSGARGSNTGELFF.

The chain combines TRBV7-2 with TRBJ2-1; perhaps TRBD2 as D (6 bases). Trimming shortened V by 5 bases and J by 6 bases, and 14 bases separated the two germline ends. Germline V gene data show CDR1 as SGHTA and CDR2 as FQGNSA. The CDR3 has 14 residues. This CDR3 reads CASSPATRGNEQFF. The DNA for the CDR3 is TGTGCCAGCAGCCCCGCGACTAGGGGCAATGAGCAGTTCTTC.

There are many counts of this clonotype. The gene calls are TRBV5-4 and TRBJ2-3, with 9 bases fitting TRBD1. Losses at the gene ends were 3 bases for V and 6 bases for J; bases not matched to a gene: 11. The CDR3 is 16 residues long. Germline CDR1 reads SGHNT; CDR2 reads YYREEE (reference sequence). CDR3 nucleotides: TGTGCCAGCAGCTCCCGGGACAGGGATGTGGGGGATACGCAGTATTTT. Encoded protein: CASSSRDRDVGDTQYF.

This clonotype was counted only a few times. This chain joins TRBV10-1 and TRBJ2-5; D is unclear. The germline V and J ends were trimmed by 3 bases and 7 bases, with 12 bases remaining between them. Germline V gene lookup returns CDR1 WNHNN and CDR2 SYGVQD (reference sequence). The CDR3 has 13 residues. Written as DNA, the CDR3 is TGCGCCAGCAGTGACGCCGGACCGGGGACCCAGTACTTC. Protein product: CASSDAGPGTQYF.

This clonotype has only a few counts. The chain has TRBV5-1 and TRBJ1-3; D call uncertain. From germline, CDR1 is SGHRS and CDR2 YFSETQ. The CDR3 extends over 14 amino acids. V lost 1 base and J lost 0, with 5 bases in between. CDR3 sequence: CASSLSRSGNTIYF. The CDR3 bases are TGCGCCAGCAGCTTGAGTCGCTCTGGAAACACCATATATTTT.

This clonotype has a count of ten or more. The CDR3 sequence is CAISITSGGDVEQFF. CDR3 nucleotides: TGTGCCATCAGTATAACTAGCGGGGGGGATGTAGAGCAGTTCTTC. The rearrangement joins TRBV10-3 to TRBJ2-1; 13 bases match TRBD2. This CDR3 has 15 amino acids. Trimming took 5 bases from V and 10 from J; bases not matched to a gene: 8. The V gene's germline CDR1 is ENHRY and CDR2 SYGVKD.

This CDR3 reads CAWNIAGGLTYEQYF. CDR3 bases: TGTGCCTGGAATATAGCGGGGGGCCTGACCTACGAGCAGTACTTC. The chain is built from TRBV30 and TRBJ2-7; the match to TRBD2 covers 10 bases. Germline V lookup: CDR1 GTSNPN, CDR2 SVGIG (reference sequence). The CDR3 is 15 amino acids. V was clipped by 4 bases and J by 2 bases; unmatched bases: 8.

This clonotype was detected many times. The CDR3: CSEISGTSGSNEQFF. The CDR3 DNA reads as TGCAGCGAGATATCCGGGACTAGCGGGAGCAATGAGCAGTTCTTC. The chain links TRBV29-1 to TRBJ2-1; 14 nucleotides match TRBD2. The CDR3 runs to 15 residues. Losses at the gene ends were 7 bases for V and 6 bases for J; bases not matched to a gene: 8. The germline V gene encodes CDR1 SQVTM and CDR2 ANQGSEA.

The V gene is TRBV12-3 or TRBV12-4, the J gene TRBJ2-4, with 7 bases that match TRBD2. The CDR3 is made up of 15 amino acids. V shed 4 bases, J shed 2 bases, and the junction held 5 bases outside the gene matches. The CDR3 DNA reads as TGTGCCAGCAGTTCCGGGGGGATCACCAAAAACATTCAGTACTTC. This codes for CASSSGGITKNIQYF.

The J gene is TRBJ1-2, the V gene TRBV7-6, with a weak D call TRBD1 (5 bases). Trimming cost V 6 bases and J 2 bases, with 10 bases left between them. CDR3 length: 13 amino acids. The V gene's germline CDR1 is SGHVS and CDR2 FNYEAQ. CDR3 sequence (DNA): TGTGCCAGCAGTCCCCAGGGAAACTATGGCTACACCTTC. Protein product: CASSPQGNYGYTF.

This clonotype was counted at least ten times. The rearrangement uses TRBV2 and TRBJ2-7; TRBD1 or TRBD2 may be the D gene (5 bases each). Germline assignment: CDR1 SNHLY and CDR2 FYNNEI. Trimming cost V 4 bases and J 6 bases, with 10 bases left between them. This CDR3 has 12 residues. Here the CDR3 DNA reads TGTGCCAGCAGTGTACGGGGCGGCGAGCAGTACTTC. This gives the protein CASSVRGGEQYF.

This clonotype was recorded a few times. The chain joins TRBV9 to TRBJ2-3; 8 bases match TRBD2. CDR3 length: 15 amino acids. Germline V gene lookup returns CDR1 SGDLS and CDR2 YYNGEE. The ends lost 4 bases at V and 1 base at J; junction bases unmatched: 5. The CDR3, as DNA: TGTGCCAGCAGCCCGCCAGCGGGGGGCACAGATACGCAGTATTTT. Translating it yields CASSPPAGGTDTQYF.

The V call is TRBV7-8, the J call TRBJ2-5; 9 bases align to TRBD2. Germline V gives CDR1 SGHVS, CDR2 FQNEAQ. J gave up 4 bases and V 1 base, and 13 bases lay outside the gene matches. The CDR3 spans 18 residues. CDR3 nucleotides: TGTGCCAGCAGCTTAGAATTCCTAGCGGGGCTTCGGGGAGAGACCCAGTACTTC. The encoded protein is CASSLEFLAGLRGETQYF. Variable domain in full (rest from reference TRBV7-8 and TRBJ2-5): GAGVSQSPRYKVAKRGQDVALRCDPISGHVSLFWYQQALGQGPEFLTYFQNEAQLDKSGLPSDRFFAERPEGSVSTLKIQRTQQEDSAVYLCASSLEFLAGLRGETQYFGPGTRLLVL.

This clonotype was recorded a few times. V is TRBV5-1 and J is TRBJ1-2; 12 bases line up with TRBD1. The V gene's germline CDR1 is SGHRS and CDR2 YFSETQ. Trimming removed 4 bases from V and 7 bases from J; junction bases left unmatched: 11. This CDR3 comprises 16 residues. The CDR3 DNA is TGCGCCAGCAGCCCGAAACCGGGACAGGGGGCGCTTGGCTACACCTTC. Protein: CASSPKPGQGALGYTF. The complete variable domain, with remaining parts taken from reference TRBV5-1 and TRBJ1-2, reads KAGVTQTPRYLIKTRGQQVTLSCSPISGHRSVSWYQQTPGQGLQFLFEYFSETQRNKGNFPGRFSGRQFSNSRSEMNVSTLELGDSALYLCASSPKPGQGALGYTFGSGTRLTVV.

This clonotype appeared many times. The rearrangement uses TRBV5-1 and TRBJ2-3; a possible D gene is TRBD2 (5 bases). V lost 4 bases and J lost 4, with 16 bases in between. The CDR3 runs to 15 residues. Germline CDR1 reads SGHRS; CDR2 reads YFSETQ. DNA of the CDR3: TGCGCCAGCAGCGACCCGAGAGGGATGGCAGATACGCAGTATTTT. It codes for CASSDPRGMADTQYF.

The chain employs TRBV20-1 and TRBJ1-2; D remains ambiguous. Trimming shortened V by 1 base and J by 4 bases, and 7 bases separated the two germline ends. Germline loops: CDR1 DFQATT, CDR2 SNEGSKA (reference sequence). The CDR3 covers 12 residues. For the CDR3, the DNA is TGCAGTGCTAGAGTTGACGGCTATGGCTACACCTTC. As protein: CSARVDGYGYTF.

This clonotype was detected a few times. The chain has TRBV10-2 and TRBJ1-1, with D possibly being TRBD1 (5 bases). Germline V CDR1 and CDR2: WSHSY, SAAADI. The CDR3 runs 14 residues. With 6 bases removed from V and 3 bases from J, the gap between germline ends came to 14 bases. CDR3 sequence reads: CASRGGGTDTEAFF. The CDR3 region has the DNA TGCGCCAGCAGAGGCGGGGGAACAGACACTGAAGCTTTCTTT.

This chain joins TRBV5-6 and TRBJ1-1; D uncertain. CDR1 is SGHDT, CDR2 YYEEEE, per germline. V was trimmed by 4 bases and J by 0 bases, leaving 16 bases between them. CDR3 size: 16 residues. CDR3 bases: TGTGCCAGCAGCCCAACACGGCGGGGAATGAACACTGAAGCTTTCTTT. It is translated as CASSPTRRGMNTEAFF.